The 19 T cell receptor beta chains below come from one sample, sequenced in a study of T-cell reconstitution after alpha-beta-depleted transplantation in children. Unique molecular identifiers were incorporated into the prepared TCRbeta library. A single record per CDR3 protein comes from TCRdb applying MiXCR to the PCR reads. The sample has roughly 610,000 distinct CDR3 sequences, 10% seen once; the top ten hold 3.5% to 5%. This specimen consisted of PBMCs from the stem cell graft donor, obtained from the stem cell graft. The source of these receptors is a human donor who donated a stem cell graft to a child with acute myeloid leukemia.

The rearrangement uses TRBV30 and TRBJ2-3; the D is unclear. Germline values: CDR1 GTSNPN, CDR2 SVGIG (reference sequence). V was shortened by 0 bases and J by 3 bases, with 10 bases between the two germline ends. The CDR3 has 14 residues. The CDR3 reads CAWSVPAGTDTQYF. In nucleotides, the CDR3 is TGTGCCTGGAGTGTACCCGCTGGGACAGATACGCAGTATTTT.

This rearrangement joins TRBV4-1 to TRBJ1-5; a weak D match, TRBD1 (5 bases). CDR3 length equals 15 residues. CDR1 and CDR2 (germline): MGHRA, YSYEKL. Trimming cost V 2 bases and J 3 bases, with 11 bases left between them. The CDR3, as DNA: TGCGCCAGCAGCCAACCCGGGACCCACAATCAGCCCCAGCATTTT. Translating gives CASSQPGTHNQPQHF.

This clonotype was detected many times. The genes are TRBV5-1 and TRBJ2-3, with 8 bases that match TRBD2. V shed 0 bases, J shed 5 bases, and the junction held 2 bases outside the gene matches. Germline CDR1 reads SGHRS; CDR2 reads YFSETQ. The CDR3 length is 14 residues. The CDR3 loop is CASSLGGRQDTQYF. The CDR3 DNA reads as TGCGCCAGCAGCTTGGGCGGGAGGCAAGATACGCAGTATTTT.

This clonotype came up many times. The J gene is TRBJ2-1, the V gene TRBV12-3 or TRBV12-4; TRBD2 is a possible D gene (6 bases). V shed 6 bases and J shed 4 bases, with 16 bases lying between them. This CDR3 is 15 amino acids long. In nucleotides, the CDR3 is TGTGCCAGCAGCTGGGGGACTCTTGGGTACAATGAGCAGTTCTTC. Protein: CASSWGTLGYNEQFF.

About this clonotype itself: This sequence may be a read error, since a much larger clone differs from it by one base. This sequence joins TRBV6-1 and TRBJ2-1, with D hard to call. This CDR3 is 16 amino acids long. The germline V gene has CDR1 MNHNS and CDR2 SASEGT. CDR3: CASSSIGARSYNERFF. DNA for the CDR3: TGTGCCAGCAGCTCCATCGGAGCAAGGTCCTACAATGAGCGGTTCTTC.

This clonotype was detected a few times. V is TRBV6-6 and J is TRBJ2-1, with D perhaps TRBD2 (6 bases). The CDR3 covers 12 residues. Per germline, CDR1 MNHNY and CDR2 SVGAGI (reference sequence). The V and J ends lost 5 bases and 9 bases respectively, with 11 bases between them. The CDR3, as DNA: TGTGCCAGCAGTCCCCAAGCGGGTGAGCAGTTCTTC. It specifies CASSPQAGEQFF.

The V call is TRBV28, the J call TRBJ2-3, with a weak D call TRBD1 (7 bases). The CDR3 has 14 amino acids. In germline, CDR1 is MDHEN, CDR2 SYDVKM. Trimming stripped 7 bases from V and 3 bases from J, with 14 bases between. CDR3 loop: CASTPAGGTDTQYF. The CDR3 DNA follows: TGTGCCAGCACCCCGGCAGGGGGGACAGATACGCAGTATTTT.

The V and J genes are TRBV20-1 and TRBJ1-5; TRBD1 might be the D (5 bases). Trimming stripped 4 bases from V and 3 bases from J, with 16 bases between. The CDR3 is made up of 15 amino acids. Germline V gives CDR1 DFQATT, CDR2 SNEGSKA (reference sequence). CDR3: CSATSRAGINQPQHF. CDR3 DNA: TGCAGTGCTACTTCTCGAGCAGGGATCAATCAGCCCCAGCATTTT.

This clonotype has more than one count but fewer than ten. V usage is TRBV6-2 or TRBV6-3 and J usage is TRBJ2-5; 8 nucleotides match TRBD1. The junction had 13 bases not matched to a gene; V was cut back by 10 bases and J by 3 bases. Germline V lookup: CDR1 MNHEY, CDR2 SVGEGT. CDR3 length equals 15 residues. CDR3 amino acids: CATSGGLRTKETQYF. Here the CDR3 DNA reads TGTGCCACGTCAGGGGGCCTCCGAACTAAAGAGACCCAGTACTTC.

The J gene is TRBJ2-7, the V gene TRBV14; D is perhaps TRBD1 or TRBD2 (5 bases each). Germline V gene sequence: CDR1 SGHDN, CDR2 FVKESK. Trimming cost V 4 bases and J 3 bases, with 19 bases left between them. The CDR3 sequence is 16 residues long. CDR3 DNA: TGTGCCAGCAGCCGCCCGGGACGGGAATCGGACTACGAGCAGTACTTC. This gives the protein CASSRPGRESDYEQYF.

This clonotype was counted only a few times. The chain recombines TRBV20-1 with TRBJ2-7, with D perhaps matching TRBD2 (6 bases). The ends were cut back, 4 bases at V and 0 bases at J, with 10 bases in the middle. Germline loops: CDR1 DFQATT, CDR2 SNEGSKA (reference sequence). The CDR3 is made up of 13 amino acids. CDR3 nucleotides: TGCAGTGCTACATTTAGCGGCTCCTACGAGCAGTACTTC. Amino acids: CSATFSGSYEQYF.

This chain uses TRBV20-1 with TRBJ2-1; D gene ambiguous. This CDR3 is 11 amino acids long. Looked up from germline, CDR1 is DFQATT and CDR2 is SNEGSKA (reference sequence). Trimming left V 8 bases short and J 6 bases short, with 11 bases between. This chain's CDR3 is CSPGLVNEQFF. CDR3 sequence (DNA): TGCAGTCCCGGTCTAGTCAATGAGCAGTTCTTC.

This clonotype was seen more than once but under ten times. The gene calls are TRBV5-1 and TRBJ2-7; TRBD1 agrees at 7 bases. The V segment lost 2 bases and the J segment 2 bases; nucleotides outside the gene matches: 4. This CDR3 region has 14 residues. The V gene's germline CDR1 is SGHRS and CDR2 YFSETQ. CDR3 nucleotides: TGCGCCAGCAGCTTCGGGACAGCTCCCTACGAGCAGTACTTC. This gives the protein CASSFGTAPYEQYF.

This rearrangement joins TRBV6-1 to TRBJ2-7; 11 bases agree with TRBD2. Germline lookup yields CDR1 MNHNS and CDR2 SASEGT. The CDR3 loop spans 16 amino acids. Unmatched junction bases numbered 8, after V lost 4 bases and J lost 3 bases. The CDR3 DNA reads as TGTGCCAGCAGTGCCCTCGGACTAGCGGGCCGCTACGAGCAGTACTTC. As protein: CASSALGLAGRYEQYF.

This clonotype has only one observation. The rearrangement links TRBV30 to TRBJ2-7, with 7 bases matching TRBD2. There are 13 residues in the CDR3. Germline-derived CDR1 and CDR2 are GTSNPN and SVGIG (reference sequence). The junction had 7 bases not matched to a gene; V was cut back by 2 bases and J by 6 bases. CDR3 loop: CAWSRGGPSEQYF. The CDR3 nucleotides read TGTGCCTGGAGTAGGGGAGGGCCAAGCGAGCAGTACTTC.

This chain connects TRBV27 to TRBJ2-1; D not resolved. Germline CDR1 reads MNHEY; CDR2 reads SMNVEV (reference sequence). V was cut by 0 bases and J by 6 bases, with 12 bases left in between. CDR3 length: 15 amino acids. The CDR3 DNA reads TGTGCCAGCAGTTTATCGAATGACCCTTCCAATGAGCAGTTCTTC. Its protein is CASSLSNDPSNEQFF.

This clonotype was detected a few times. This chain connects TRBV28 to TRBJ2-2; D call uncertain. In germline, CDR1 is MDHEN, CDR2 SYDVKM. The CDR3 runs 14 residues. Trimming pared 10 bases from V and 1 base from J, leaving 13 bases between. CDR3 sequence (DNA): TGTGCCACCATATATAGCCTGAACACCGGGGAGCTGTTTTTT. Translating it yields CATIYSLNTGELFF.

This clonotype occurred many times. This chain joins TRBV20-1 and TRBJ1-5; D gene ambiguous. The germline gives CDR1 DFQATT, CDR2 SNEGSKA (reference sequence). This CDR3 has 16 amino acids. The V end was cut by 1 base, the J end by 3 bases, with 16 bases between. This chain's CDR3 is CSARVAGFSNNQPQHF. CDR3 bases: TGCAGTGCTAGAGTGGCGGGTTTTAGTAACAATCAGCCCCAGCATTTT.

The V gene is TRBV20-1, the J gene TRBJ2-3; D remains unclear. Looked up from germline, CDR1 is DFQATT and CDR2 is SNEGSKA (reference sequence). Trimming left V 4 bases short and J 0 bases short, with 14 bases between. CDR3 length: 15 residues. The CDR3 coding sequence is TGCAGTGCTACTCCAATGGGCACTAGCACAGATACGCAGTATTTT. Translating gives CSATPMGTSTDTQYF.